Listed here are 11 T cell receptor beta chains from one sample, sequenced in a study of blood T cell repertoires in COVID-19. The assay was immunoSEQ multiplex PCR, and TCRdb's table has in-frame clones only and misses some. The sample yields around 260,000 clones, roughly 90% seen once. Specimen: peripheral blood. The receptors stem from a man aged 25 to 40 with active or convalescent COVID-19.

The chain has TRBV5-6 and TRBJ2-7; D gene unclear. The germline V and J ends were trimmed by 2 bases and 6 bases, with 6 bases remaining between them. This CDR3 region has 11 residues. Germline lookup yields CDR1 SGHDT and CDR2 YYEEEE. CDR3 loop: CASSFLSEQYF. The DNA for the CDR3 is TGTGCCAGCAGCTTTTTATCCGAGCAGTACTTC.

The chain has TRBV5-1 and TRBJ1-4; D remains ambiguous. CDR1 is SGHRS and CDR2 is YFSETQ in the germline V gene. Deletions cut 3 bases from V and 4 bases from J, with 7 bases between. CDR3 length: 13 residues. The DNA of the CDR3 is TGCGCCAGCAGCTCGAGCTATAATGAAAAACTGTTTTTT. Encoded protein: CASSSSYNEKLFF. Full variable domain (missing parts from reference TRBV5-1 and TRBJ1-4): KAGVTQTPRYLIKTRGQQVTLSCSPISGHRSVSWYQQTPGQGLQFLFEYFSETQRNKGNFPGRFSGRQFSNSRSEMNVSTLELGDSALYLCASSSSYNEKLFFGSGTQLSVL.

This chain joins TRBV25-1 and TRBJ1-2; TRBD1 is a possible D gene (5 bases). Trimming took 6 bases from V and 8 from J, leaving 13 bases between them. Germline V gene sequence: CDR1 MGHDK, CDR2 SYGVNS. The CDR3 covers 12 residues. CDR3 sequence reads: CASSGDRGGYTF. The CDR3 coding sequence is TGTGCCAGCAGCGGAGACAGAGGAGGCTACACCTTC.

V is TRBV4-2 and J is TRBJ1-3; 7 bases are a match to TRBD1. Germline CDR1 LGHNA, CDR2 YNFKEQ. The CDR3 loop spans 15 amino acids. With 3 bases clipped from V and 1 base from J, the junction kept 3 bases outside the gene matches. This CDR3 is CASSHGTDSGNTIYF. The DNA of the CDR3 is TGTGCCAGCAGCCATGGGACAGATTCTGGAAACACCATATATTTT.

V is TRBV7-9 and J is TRBJ1-4; tentatively, D is TRBD1 (5 bases). V lost 5 bases to trimming and J lost 4 bases, with 14 bases between them. The CDR3 is 15 amino acids. Germline V gene lookup returns CDR1 SEHNR and CDR2 FQNEAQ (reference sequence). The CDR3 sequence: CASSTMGRVNEKLFF. DNA for the CDR3: TGTGCCAGCAGCACAATGGGCAGGGTTAATGAAAAACTGTTTTTT.

The CDR3 coding sequence is TGTGCCAGCAGCTCGGGACAGCAAATCTACGAGCAGTACTTC. This encodes CASSSGQQIYEQYF. This sequence joins TRBV6-5 and TRBJ2-7; 7 bases agree with TRBD1. V dropped 6 bases and J dropped 3; count of bases not matched to a gene: 8. CDR1 and CDR2 from the germline V gene are MNHEY and SVGAGI. The CDR3 runs to 14 residues.

This clone was detected once. The chain joins TRBV7-2 to TRBJ1-2; D perhaps matches TRBD1 (5 bases). Trimming cost V 1 base and J 6 bases, with 9 bases left between them. The V gene's germline CDR1 is SGHTA and CDR2 FQGNSA. The length of the CDR3 is 13 residues. CDR3 protein: CASSLVQGHGYTF. As DNA, the CDR3 is TGTGCCAGCAGCTTAGTGCAGGGCCATGGCTACACCTTC.

This clone was seen only once. V gene TRBV21-1 combines with J gene TRBJ2-1; the D call TRBD1 from the table was never checked on the DNA. TRBV21-1 represents a pseudogene. This CDR3 is built from 15 residues. This chain's CDR3 is CASRLWPSSYNEQFF. In DNA, the CDR3 is TGTGCCAGCAGGCTCTGGCCCTCCTCCTACAATGAGCAGTTCTTC.

The V call is TRBV7-2, the J call TRBJ2-5, with a weak D call TRBD1 (5 bases). V shed 1 base and J shed 3 bases, with 9 bases lying between them. The CDR3 is 14 residues long. The germline V gene has CDR1 SGHTA and CDR2 FQGNSA. CDR3 residues: CASSLDRSKETQYF. Written as DNA, the CDR3 is TGTGCCAGCAGCTTAGACAGGTCCAAAGAGACCCAGTACTTC.

The rearrangement uses TRBV6-5 and TRBJ1-2; D possibly corresponds to TRBD1 (5 bases). This CDR3 has 13 amino acids. V shed 5 bases and J shed 8 bases, with 15 bases lying between them. Per the germline V gene, CDR1 is MNHEY and CDR2 is SVGAGI. The chain's CDR3 is CASSLAQGGGYTF. Written as DNA, the CDR3 is TGTGCCAGCAGTCTGGCTCAGGGAGGGGGCTACACCTTC.

The chain couples TRBV5-1 to TRBJ1-3; 8 bases fit TRBD1. This CDR3 is 14 amino acids long. Germline V gives CDR1 SGHRS, CDR2 YFSETQ. J gave up 8 bases and V 3 bases, and 7 bases lay outside the gene matches. For the CDR3, the DNA is TGCGCCAGCAGCTCCGGACAGGGTGAAGACACCATATATTTT. Translating it yields CASSSGQGEDTIYF.